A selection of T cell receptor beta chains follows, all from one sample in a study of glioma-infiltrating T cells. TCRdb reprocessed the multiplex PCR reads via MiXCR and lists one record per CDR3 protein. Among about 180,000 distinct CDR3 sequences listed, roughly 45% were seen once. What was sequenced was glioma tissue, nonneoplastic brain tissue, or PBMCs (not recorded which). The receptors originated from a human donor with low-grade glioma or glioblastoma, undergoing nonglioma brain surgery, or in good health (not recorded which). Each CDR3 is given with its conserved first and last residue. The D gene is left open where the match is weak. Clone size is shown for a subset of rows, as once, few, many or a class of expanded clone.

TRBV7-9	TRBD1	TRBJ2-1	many	TGTGCCAGCACGGGACAGGGGGCACGGAATGAGCAGTTCTTC	CASTGQGARNEQFF
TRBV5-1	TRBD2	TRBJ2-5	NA	TGCGCCAGCAGCCCAGGGACTAGCGGCATACAAGAGACCCAGTACTTC	CASSPGTSGIQETQYF
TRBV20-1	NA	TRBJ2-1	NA	TGCAGTGCTATCTCAGGGAAGGGAGGTGGTGTGCAGTTCTTC	CSAISGKGGGVQFF
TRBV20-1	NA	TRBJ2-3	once	TGCAGTGTTCCGGGCCTTGGCAGGACAGATACGCAGTATTTT	CSVPGLGRTDTQYF
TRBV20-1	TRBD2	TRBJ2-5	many	TGCAGTGCTCCAACTAGCGGGGTACAAGAGACCCAGTACTTC	CSAPTSGVQETQYF
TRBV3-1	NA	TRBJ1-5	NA	TGTGCCAGCAGCCTCAGAGTTAGCAATCAGCACCAGCATTTT	CASSLRVSNQHQHF
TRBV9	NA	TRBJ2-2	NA	TGTGCCAGCAGCGTAGGGGGGGCTACGACCGGGGAGCTGTTTTTT	CASSVGGATTGELFF
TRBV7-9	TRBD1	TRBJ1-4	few	TGTGCCAGCAGCCCGGAGACAGGGGGAGAAAAACTGTTTTTT	CASSPETGGEKLFF
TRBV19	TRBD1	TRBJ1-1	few	TGTGCCAGTAGTTCGCAGGGGGCGGACACTGAAGCTTTCTTT	CASSSQGADTEAFF
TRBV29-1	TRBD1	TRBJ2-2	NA	TGCAGCGTGGGGACAGTCCTCACCGGGGAGCTGTTTTTT	CSVGTVLTGELFF
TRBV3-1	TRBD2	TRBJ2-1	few	TGTGCCACGACTAGCGGGAGGGATCGTGAGCAGTTCTTC	CATTSGRDREQFF
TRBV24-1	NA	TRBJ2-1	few	TGTGCCACCAGTGATCTGGGGGTCAATGAGCAGTTCTTC	CATSDLGVNEQFF
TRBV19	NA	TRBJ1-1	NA	TGTGCCAGTAGTTTAACAGGGCCACAGCCTACTGAAGCTTCCTTT	CASSLTGPQPTEASF
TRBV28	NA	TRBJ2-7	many	TGTGCCAGCAGTTTGACGGGCCCCTACGAGCAGTACTTC	CASSLTGPYEQYF
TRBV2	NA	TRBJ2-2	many	TGTGCCAGCAGTGTGACGAACACCGGGGAGCTGTTTTTT	CASSVTNTGELFF
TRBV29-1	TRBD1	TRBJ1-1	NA	TGCAGCAGTCGACACAGGGGCACTGAAGCTTTCTTT	CSSRHRGTEAFF
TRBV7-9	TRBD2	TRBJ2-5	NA	TGTGCCAGCAACGGACTAGCGCCTCAAGATACCCAGTACTTC	CASNGLAPQDTQYF
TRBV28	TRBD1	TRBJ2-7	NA	TGTGCCAGCAGTTTACACGACAGGGATAGTCGTAACGAGCAGTACTTC	CASSLHDRDSRNEQYF
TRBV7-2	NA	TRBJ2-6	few	TGTGCCAGCAGCTCCTGGGACGGCTACTCTGGGGCCAACGTCCTGACTTTC	CASSSWDGYSGANVLTF
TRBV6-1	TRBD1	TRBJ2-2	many	TGTGCCAGCAGTATCAGGGGGCCCGGGGAGCTGTTTTTT	CASSIRGPGELFF
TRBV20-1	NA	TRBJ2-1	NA	TGCAGTGCAGGACAGTACAATGAGCAGTTATTC	CSAGQYNEQLF
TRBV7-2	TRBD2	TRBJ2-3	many	TGTGCCAGCAGCTTAGGGACTAGCGGGAGAAGCGCAGATACGCAGTATTTT	CASSLGTSGRSADTQYF
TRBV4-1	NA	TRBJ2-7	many	TGCGCCAGCAGCCAAGATACTCCCAACGGGCTAGCGACTCACTACGAGCAGTACTTC	CASSQDTPNGLATHYEQYF
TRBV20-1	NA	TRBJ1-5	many	TGCAGTGCCCCCGATAGTAGGTATAGCAATCAGCCCCAGCATTTT	CSAPDSRYSNQPQHF
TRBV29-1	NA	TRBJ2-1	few	TGCAGCGCCTCATCCTACAATGAGCAGTTCTTC	CSASSYNEQFF
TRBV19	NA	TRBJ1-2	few	TGTGCCAGCTCCGGGAGAAACTATGGCTACACCTTC	CASSGRNYGYTF
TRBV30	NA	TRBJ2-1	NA	TGTGCCTGGAGTGCCGCTAAAATCCCATTCTTC	CAWSAAKIPFF
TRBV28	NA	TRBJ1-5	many	TGTGCCAGCAGTTTCTTGAGGAACAATCAGCCCCAGCATTTT	CASSFLRNNQPQHF
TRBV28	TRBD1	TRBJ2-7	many	TGTGCCGCAACGACAGGGGCTCTTAACGAGCAGTACTTC	CAATTGALNEQYF
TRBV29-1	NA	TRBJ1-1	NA	TGCAGCGTTGTATCTGGGGGCGGGACTGAAGCTTTCTTT	CSVVSGGGTEAFF
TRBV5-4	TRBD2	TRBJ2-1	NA	TGTGCCAGCAGCTTGGGAGGACGGGGGGGGCAGTTCTTC	CASSLGGRGGQFF
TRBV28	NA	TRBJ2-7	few	TGTGCCAGCAGTCAAGGACGCCCGGAGCTCTCCTACGAGCAGTACTTC	CASSQGRPELSYEQYF
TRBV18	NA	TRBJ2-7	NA	TGTGCCAGCTCACCACCCCTTCGCGGCGAGCAGTACTTC	CASSPPLRGEQYF